The source of this T cell receptor beta chain is a study of glioma-infiltrating T cells after dendritic cell vaccination. The wider study: At biweekly intervals, patients got three intradermal dendritic cell vaccine injections.

The protocol was immunoSEQ multiplex PCR, while the TCRdb copy is restricted to in-frame clones and leaves out a portion. The sample records 70,000 to 95,000 clones, roughly 84% being singletons. The V segment lost 2 bases and the J segment 1 base; nucleotides outside the gene matches: 1. CDR3 length: 16 amino acids. Germline V lookup: CDR1 SGHRS, CDR2 YFSETQ. Time point indicated: after dendritic cell vaccination, including at tumor progression/relapse. Isocitrate dehydrogenase mutation was absent in all glioblastoma patients. PBMC sampling occurred before vaccination, two weeks after the third dose, and at progression.

The source material was blood, sampled after dendritic cell vaccination. The gene calls are TRBV5-1 and TRBJ2-5; 14 positions match TRBD2. The TCR originated in a human donor with glioblastoma. The DNA for the CDR3 is TGCGCCAGCAGCTTAGGGACTAGCGGGGGCCAAGAGACCCAGTACTTC. Its translation: CASSLGTSGGQETQYF.